This T cell receptor beta chain was captured by sequencing in a study of T cell responses to AZD1222 COVID-19 vaccine (dated by TCRdb to the early 2020s). For context, the study as a whole: TCR sequencing was performed for roughly 250 trial participants, of whom about 200 were given two doses of AZD1222 and around 25 were given two doses of MenACWY control vaccine. Trial participants were enrolled into age subgroups of 18-55, 56-69 and 70-plus years, which contained 148, 28 and 57 TCR-sequenced participants, respectively.

Sample time point, as interpreted from the label and publication: about 28 days (+/-7) after the second vaccine dose. Because spike-specific TCR depth and breadth did not differ between the two schedules, AZD1222 recipients who got a second dose at roughly 4 weeks were pooled with those who got a second dose at roughly 12 weeks. Vaccinee samples came from UK trials COV001 and COV002, including a single-blind randomized controlled phase 2/3 trial of AZD1222 (ChAdOx1 nCoV-19) in healthy adults. For TCRbeta chain sequencing, PBMC samples from trial participants were taken at day 0 and at day 28 after the second dose. From the germline V gene, CDR1 is KGHSH and CDR2 is LQKENI. Trimming costs V 2 bases and J 6 bases, and their ends lie 7 bases apart. From its cysteine to its phenylalanine, the CDR3 spans 12 amino acids. Only the CDR3 portion is preserved as DNA: 36 bases, with reading frame beginning at the first base.

The study at large found these results: The 56-69-year group was small, and its depth increase did not reach significance, likely because of low power. Because no samples from the day 14 peak response were available, repertoires could be characterized only after the peak T cell response. Spike-specific TCR breadth and depth rose significantly after two AZD1222 doses compared with day 0 and with MenACWY recipients. Participants were mostly white British and included more females than males, and it was suggested by the authors that clonal diversity may have been underestimated. The whole spike protein was spanned by vaccine-associated CD4 TCRs, and dominant responses were seen in regions 160-218 and 743-854. Reportedly, almost half of the unique spike-specific TCRs recognized epitopes lying outside the regions that are mutated in the B.1.351 and B.1.1.7 variants. Conclusions about previously exposed vaccinees are limited because only five to seven AZD1222 recipients were SARS-CoV-2 seropositive at baseline.

The CDR3 regions of human TCRbeta chains were analyzed by immunosequencing. Turning to the authors' computational methods: TCRs in the repertoires were compared against a reference library of SARS-CoV-2-specific TCRs that had been generated with the MIRA antigen-specificity platform. Breadth meant the fraction of unique TCRs that were SARS-CoV-2-associated, whereas depth meant the fraction of total T cells that were SARS-CoV-2-associated. Using the MIRA data, every spike-specific TCR was mapped to the spike region that the TCR reacted to and assigned to either a CD4 or a CD8 class. Log10-transformed breadth and depth values were compared by one-way ANOVA with Sidak's multiple comparisons tests. In its TCRdb copy, this immuneACCESS table keeps in-frame sequences only and misses some clones. Where compared with another copy, unresolved V genes explain less than half of these, and the others have no known cause. Clone size and the V and J calls come from that table; the DNA yielded D and trimming. In this sample the table shows approximately 110,000 clones, 70% to 90% of which occur a single time. The top ten hold under 2.5% of the sample.

About this clone: This receptor's antigen is unknown. Within one base of it there is no much larger clone, and no base qualities were kept.

The input for sequencing was peripheral blood, taken 28 days after the second AZD1222 dose. The sequence joins TRBV18 to TRBJ1-2; possibly the D gene is TRBD1, per 6 matching bases. This receptor was taken from an adult who received the AZD1222 COVID-19 vaccine. The nucleotide sequence reads as follows: TGTGCCAGCTCACCAGAGGGGGATGGCTACACCTTC. Protein translation: CASSPEGDGYTF.